What follows are 6 T cell receptor beta chains derived from one specimen sequenced in a study of T cell changes during pregnancy in multiple sclerosis (dated by TCRdb to between 2017 and 2020). Receptor libraries were prepared by the immunoSEQ multiplex PCR assay. TCRdb stores this immuneACCESS table with in-frame sequences only. Part of the clones is absent; in the studies checked, under half of the shortfall reflects unresolved V genes, and no reason is known for the rest. A total of about 56,000 clones appear in this sample, about 93% of them only once. The leading ten clones occupy 0.5% of the sample. The input for sequencing was CD4+ T cells from peripheral blood mononuclear cells, taken in the third trimester of pregnancy. These receptors originate from a female donor with multiple sclerosis, enrolled in a pregnancy study.

The J gene is TRBJ2-1, the V gene TRBV25-1; possibly TRBD2 for D (6 bases). Germline CDR1 MGHDK, CDR2 SYGVNS. V was cut by 1 base and J by 4 bases, with 11 bases left in between. The CDR3 sequence is 15 residues long. The CDR3 DNA reads as TGTGCCAGCAGTGAATTGGGGGGAAAATACAATGAGCAGTTCTTC. It is translated as CASSELGGKYNEQFF.

V and J are TRBV18 and TRBJ1-1, with D tentatively TRBD1 (5 bases). V lost 5 bases, J lost 2 bases, and 15 bases lay in between. The CDR3 loop spans 15 amino acids. Per germline, CDR1 KGHSH and CDR2 LQKENI. The CDR3 region is CASSELRESNTEAFF. CDR3 coding DNA: TGTGCCAGCTCAGAGCTCAGGGAATCTAACACTGAAGCTTTCTTT.

The chain links TRBV5-4 to TRBJ1-2; no firm D call. The CDR3 runs to 13 residues. The germline gives CDR1 SGHNT, CDR2 YYREEE (reference sequence). Trimming shortened V by 0 bases and J by 7 bases, and 10 bases separated the two germline ends. The CDR3 spells CASSLDGGVGYTF. CDR3 nucleotides: TGTGCCAGCAGCTTGGACGGAGGAGTTGGCTACACCTTC.

The sample holds one count of this clone. The chain carries TRBV6-1 and TRBJ1-2; 12 bases are shared with TRBD1. CDR1 and CDR2 (germline): MNHNS, SASEGT. V was pared by 7 bases and J by 6 bases, with 9 bases of the junction left unmatched. The CDR3 contains 15 residues. CDR3 DNA sequence: TGTGCCAGCATGGGACAGGGGGCAGATTTAGATGGCTACACCTTC. Encoded protein: CASMGQGADLDGYTF.

V and J are TRBV28 and TRBJ2-1; TRBD1 agrees at 10 bases. V shed 4 bases and J 6 bases; nucleotides not matched to a gene: 3. CDR1 MDHEN and CDR2 SYDVKM come from the germline V gene. The CDR3 is made up of 14 amino acids. Written as DNA, the CDR3 is TGTGCCAGCAGTTCCGGGACAGGGGTCAATGAGCAGTTCTTC. It codes for CASSSGTGVNEQFF.

V is TRBV7-2 and J is TRBJ1-1; TRBD1 aligns across 7 bases. Germline trimming cut 5 bases from V and 1 base from J; bases unmatched to any gene: 10. Germline lookup yields CDR1 SGHTA and CDR2 FQGNSA. CDR3 size: 16 residues. The CDR3 coding sequence is TGTGCCAGCAGCCGCCGACAGGGTCGAGGGAACACTGAAGCTTTCTTT. Its translation is CASSRRQGRGNTEAFF.